The T cell receptor beta chain under discussion was sequenced for a study of blood T cell repertoires in COVID-19. Looking at the study overall: Material from acute and convalescent COVID-19 was sourced from the United States, Italy and Spain.

Authors' data handling: Reference gene primer amplification gave nucleated cell count estimates. Assay: immunoSEQ multiplex PCR; the TCRdb copy retains only in-frame clones and omits some. V and J calls and clone size are copied from that table; D and trimming were computed from the DNA. The table lists some 270,000 clones, roughly 90% of them singletons. Enrolled during active infection, Seattle patients were then followed longitudinally. V lost 4 bases, J lost 2 bases, and 5 bases stayed unmatched. Germline lookup yields CDR1 LGHDT and CDR2 YNNKEL (reference sequence). The CDR3 is 15 amino acids. The sequence was obtained from a woman aged 55-69 years with COVID-19, enrolled during active disease. The chain employs TRBV3-1 (or the pseudogene TRBV3-2) and TRBJ2-3, with 8 bases fitting TRBD2. Sequenced: peripheral blood. This CDR3 reads CASSRGGGTTDTQYF. The CDR3 DNA follows: TGTGCCAGCAGCCGCGGCGGGGGGACCACAGATACGCAGTATTTT.